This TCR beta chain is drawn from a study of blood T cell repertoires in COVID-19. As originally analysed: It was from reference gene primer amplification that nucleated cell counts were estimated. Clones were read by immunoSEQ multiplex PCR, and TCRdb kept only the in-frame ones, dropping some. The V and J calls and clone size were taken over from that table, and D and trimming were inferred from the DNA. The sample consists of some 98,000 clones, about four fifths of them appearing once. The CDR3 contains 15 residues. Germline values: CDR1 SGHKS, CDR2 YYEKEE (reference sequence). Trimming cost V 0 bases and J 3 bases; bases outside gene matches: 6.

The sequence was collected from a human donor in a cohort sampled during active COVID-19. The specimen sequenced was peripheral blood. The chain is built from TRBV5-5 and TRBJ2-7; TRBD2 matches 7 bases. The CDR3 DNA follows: TGTGCCAGCAGCTTGGAGGGAGGGTGGGACTACGAGCAGTACTTC. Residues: CASSLEGGWDYEQYF.